The source of this T cell receptor beta chain is a study of CD8 T cells in ankylosing spondylitis. Study-wide findings and caveats: A TCR beta motif of about eight highly homologous variants seemed to mark ankylosing spondylitis blood.

With 2 bases removed from V and 5 bases from J, the gap between germline ends came to 6 bases. The germline gives CDR1 SGHDN, CDR2 FVKESK. CDR3 length: 13 amino acids. Quantitative barcoded 5'-RACE was used to prepare TCR beta libraries. TCRdb re-called the 5' RACE reads through MiXCR, storing one row per CDR3 protein. The profile covers roughly 700,000 distinct CDR3 sequences, with 15% to 20% appearing a single time and 15% to 20% taken by the ten largest. Concerning this clonotype itself: The antigen is undetermined.

Sample: blood, either unsorted or a sorted T cell fraction (not recorded which). The clonotype comes from a male donor with ankylosing spondylitis. This rearrangement joins TRBV14 to TRBJ1-4; D is unresolved. CDR3 sequence (DNA): TGTGCCAGCAGCCAACGCAGAAATGAAAAACTGTTTTTT. Protein product: CASSQRRNEKLFF.